This entry concerns a single T cell receptor beta chain. Profiling relied on immunoSEQ multiplex PCR, and the TCRdb table lists in-frame clones only, not all of them. The table lists 270,000 or so clones, approximately 90% of them singletons, with approximately 4.6% in the top ten. The entry originates in a study of blood T cell repertoires in COVID-19. Across the study: In each case, the material was cDNA or gDNA derived from T cells, B-cell-depleted T cells, or PBMCs.

Sequencing used peripheral blood. The source of this sequence is a man in his forties or fifties with acute or convalescent COVID-19.

The CDR3 DNA is TGCGCCAGCAGTCCTGACAGGGTGGAAGGCTACACCTTC. It yields the protein CASSPDRVEGYTF. This chain uses TRBV10-1 with TRBJ1-2, with 7 bases fitting TRBD1. The ends lost 5 bases at V and 8 bases at J; junction bases unmatched: 8. The CDR3 is 13 residues long. Per the germline V gene, CDR1 is WNHNN and CDR2 is SYGVQD (reference sequence).